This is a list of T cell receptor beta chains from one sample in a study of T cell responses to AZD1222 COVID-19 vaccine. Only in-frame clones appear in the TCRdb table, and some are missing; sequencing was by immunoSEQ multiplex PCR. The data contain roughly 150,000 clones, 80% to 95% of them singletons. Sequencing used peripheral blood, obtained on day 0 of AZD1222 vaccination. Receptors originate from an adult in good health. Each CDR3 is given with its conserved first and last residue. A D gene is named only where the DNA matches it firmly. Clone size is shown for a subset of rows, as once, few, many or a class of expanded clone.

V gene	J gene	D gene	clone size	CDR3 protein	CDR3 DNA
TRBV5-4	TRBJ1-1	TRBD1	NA	CASSSHRGKNTEAFF	TGTGCCAGCAGCTCCCACAGGGGGAAGAACACTGAAGCTTTCTTT
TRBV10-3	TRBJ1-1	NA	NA	CAIAPGPRESFF	TGTGCCATCGCTCCAGGGCCCAGAGAATCTTTCTTT
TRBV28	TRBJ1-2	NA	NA	CASSLKAGSYGYTF	TGTGCCAGCAGTTTAAAGGCAGGATCCTATGGCTACACCTTC
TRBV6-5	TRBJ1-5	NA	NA	CASSWNRGGNQPQHF	TGTGCCAGCAGTTGGAATCGAGGGGGCAATCAGCCCCAGCATTTT
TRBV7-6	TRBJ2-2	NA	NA	CASSLGRNTGELFF	TGTGCCAGCAGCTTAGGCAGGAACACCGGGGAGCTGTTTTTT
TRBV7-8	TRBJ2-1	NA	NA	CASSLVRLGHNEQFF	TGTGCCAGCAGCTTAGTACGGCTAGGGCACAATGAGCAGTTCTTC
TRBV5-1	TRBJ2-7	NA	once	CASSLGGRFYEQYF	TGCGCCAGCAGCTTGGGGGGGAGATTCTACGAGCAGTACTTC
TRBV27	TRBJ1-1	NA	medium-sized	CASSLSPGVNTEAFF	TGTGCCAGCAGTTTATCGCCCGGGGTGAACACTGAAGCTTTCTTT
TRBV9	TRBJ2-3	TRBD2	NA	CASSVDPSGAVADTQYF	TGTGCCAGCAGCGTAGATCCTAGCGGGGCTGTCGCAGATACGCAGTATTTT
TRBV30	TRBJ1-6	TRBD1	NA	CAWSPDWDRDTPLHF	TGTGCCTGGAGTCCGGATTGGGACAGGGACACACCCCTCCACTTT
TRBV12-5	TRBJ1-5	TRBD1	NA	CASGRDRVSQPQHF	TGTGCTAGTGGGCGCGACAGGGTTAGTCAGCCCCAGCATTTT
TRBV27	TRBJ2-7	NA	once	CASSLSSGYEQYF	TGTGCCAGCAGTTTATCTTCGGGGTACGAGCAGTACTTC
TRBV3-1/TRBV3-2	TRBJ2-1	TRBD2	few	CASSNSGRGNEQFF	TGTGCCAGCAGTAATAGCGGGAGGGGTAATGAGCAGTTCTTC
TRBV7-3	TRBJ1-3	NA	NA	CASSLAKGGGNTIYF	TGTGCCAGCAGCTTAGCGAAGGGAGGAGGTAACACCATATATTTT
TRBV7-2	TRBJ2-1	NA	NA	CASSFRDGNNEQFF	TGTGCCAGCAGCTTCCGAGACGGTAACAATGAGCAGTTCTTC
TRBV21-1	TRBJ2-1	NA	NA	CASSKRLVTIERFF	TGTGCCAGCAGCAAACGACTAGTGACGATTGAGCGATTCTTC
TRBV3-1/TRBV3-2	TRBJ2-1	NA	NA	CASSLRQAASYNEQFF	TGTGCCAGCAGCCTAAGACAAGCGGCCTCCTACAATGAGCAGTTCTTC
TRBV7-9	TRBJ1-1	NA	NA	CASSFWVGRYTEAFF	TGTGCCAGCAGCTTCTGGGTCGGTAGGTACACTGAAGCTTTCTTT
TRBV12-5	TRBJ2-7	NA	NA	CASGLEVRKVYEQYF	TGTGCTAGTGGTTTGGAAGTTAGGAAGGTTTACGAGCAGTACTTC
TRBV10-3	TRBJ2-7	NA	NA	CAISESSDPYEQYF	TGTGCCATCAGTGAGTCTTCCGACCCTTACGAGCAGTACTTC
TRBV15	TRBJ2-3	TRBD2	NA	CATSRGGGGDTDTQYF	TGTGCCACCAGCAGAGGAGGCGGGGGGGACACAGATACGCAGTATTTT
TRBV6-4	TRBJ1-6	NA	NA	CASRENPTRDNSPLHF	TGTGCCAGCAGGGAAAACCCCACCAGGGATAATTCACCCCTCCACTTT
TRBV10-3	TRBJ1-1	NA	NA	CAIRQDLNTEAFF	TGTGCCATTCGACAGGACTTGAACACTGAAGCTTTCTTT
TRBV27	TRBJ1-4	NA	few	CASSLQPDTNEKLFF	TGTGCCAGCAGCCTACAGCCTGACACTAATGAAAAACTGTTTTTT
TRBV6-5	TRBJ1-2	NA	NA	CASLGDRNYGYTF	TGTGCCAGCTTAGGCGACAGAAACTATGGCTACACCTTC
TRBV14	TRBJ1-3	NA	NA	CASSQDPRHRLGNTIYF	TGTGCCAGCAGCCAAGACCCGAGACACCGCCTTGGAAACACCATATATTTT
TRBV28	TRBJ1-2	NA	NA	CASSSPSNQGSYGYTF	TGTGCCAGCAGTTCCCCCTCCAATCAGGGGTCCTATGGCTACACCTTC
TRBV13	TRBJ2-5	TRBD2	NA	CASSLGLAGGETQYF	TGTGCCAGCAGCTTGGGACTAGCGGGAGGAGAGACCCAGTACTTC
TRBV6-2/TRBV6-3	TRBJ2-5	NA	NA	CASSSFRWEETQYF	TGTGCCAGCAGCTCATTCCGATGGGAAGAGACCCAGTACTTC